These T cell receptor beta chains were read from a single sample in a study of identical twins. TCRdb used MiXCR to reprocess the 5' RACE reads, holding one entry per CDR3 protein. The sample lists hundreds of thousands of distinct CDR3 sequences, 21% occurring once. These same records also appear under a second study, on T cells expressing NK-cell markers.

The sequenced sample was PBMCs. The receptors derive from a woman younger than 35 in good health. Each CDR3 is given with its conserved first and last residue. Expanded clones get a size class; other rows say once, few or many, or leave the size out.

abundance,v_gene,len,j_gene,CDR3aa
few,TRBV20-1,12,TRBJ2-1,CSARDHYNEQFF
few,TRBV12-3/TRBV12-4,13,TRBJ1-5,CASSSRVGQPQHF
-,TRBV20-1,12,TRBJ2-7,CSAKEWSYEQYF
-,TRBV5-1,15,TRBJ2-2,CASSLEGRNAGELFF
many,TRBV20-1,17,TRBJ2-3,CSAPTLWGHGDTDTQYF
-,TRBV19,14,TRBJ2-7,CASRERGSTYEQYF
-,TRBV12-3/TRBV12-4,13,TRBJ1-1,CASRTDGNTEAFF
few,TRBV12-3/TRBV12-4,18,TRBJ2-1,CASSLQRSGTRAYNEQFF
many,TRBV12-3/TRBV12-4,13,TRBJ1-5,CASSGQKNQPQHF
-,TRBV20-1,13,TRBJ2-3,CSARDHGPDTQYF
few,TRBV20-1,15,TRBJ2-7,CSAHPATSGSYEQYF
few,TRBV7-9,17,TRBJ2-1,CASSPESGDWKDNEQFF
-,TRBV20-1,15,TRBJ1-4,CSARDPTGGDEKLLF
few,TRBV3-1,16,TRBJ2-3,CASSPRKTSGVDTQYF
few,TRBV6-2/TRBV6-3,15,TRBJ2-1,CASRGSGRWHNEQFF
few,TRBV10-3,14,TRBJ2-1,CAISERGTYNEQFF
few,TRBV29-1,12,TRBJ1-1,CSVARTGVEAFF
many,TRBV6-2/TRBV6-3,15,TRBJ2-5,CASSYGLNSGETQYF
-,TRBV12-3/TRBV12-4,12,TRBJ1-1,CASSFLYTEAFF
-,TRBV15,20,TRBJ2-6,CATSTDPGAGGDSGANVLTF
-,TRBV29-1,12,TRBJ2-7,CSGGGDSYEQYF
few,TRBV5-1,16,TRBJ2-7,CASSLEPGASGGPKYF
-,TRBV2,12,TRBJ2-7,CASNQRTYEQYF
-,TRBV6-5,17,TRBJ2-3,CASSADFLAGVSDTQYF
-,TRBV5-5,13,TRBJ2-3,CASLRASTDTQYF
-,TRBV20-1,17,TRBJ1-1,CSARDWGTDAPNTEAFF
few,TRBV12-3/TRBV12-4,16,TRBJ2-5,CASSSRLEPARETQYF
-,TRBV12-3/TRBV12-4,16,TRBJ2-1,CASSRTSGGPYNEQFF
many,TRBV5-1,15,TRBJ2-3,CASSTGLVYSDTQYF
few,TRBV20-1,14,TRBJ2-3,CSVTSGGATDTQYF
many,TRBV20-1,12,TRBJ2-1,CSARAGYNEQFF
-,TRBV9,14,TRBJ2-7,CASSGRDSVYEQYF
-,TRBV9,15,TRBJ2-2,CGSSVDTGYTGELFF
-,TRBV6-1,14,TRBJ1-1,CASSQGALNTEAFF
few,TRBV5-1,13,TRBJ2-1,CASSDRDDGEQFF
-,TRBV5-1,15,TRBJ1-3,CASSLGQISGNTIYF
-,TRBV5-1,16,TRBJ2-3,CASSPGGLAARNTQYF
-,TRBV25-1,12,TRBJ1-1,CASSVQFGEAFF
few,TRBV27,17,TRBJ2-7,CASAFYPPGLGLREQYF
-,TRBV20-1,17,TRBJ2-1,CSARVASGGESYNEQFF
few,TRBV6-8,15,TRBJ1-2,CASSSRPGHFDGYTF
many,TRBV29-1,12,TRBJ2-1,CSVEGVLDEQFF
-,TRBV12-3/TRBV12-4,13,TRBJ2-5,CASTAPGVETQYF
once,TRBV6-6,13,TRBJ2-7,CASRDPRTHEQYF
-,TRBV27,15,TRBJ1-6,CASSLATGVGSPLHF
few,TRBV29-1,14,TRBJ2-1,CSAPGGESYNEQFF
-,TRBV20-1,11,TRBJ2-1,CSARRQGEQFF
-,TRBV7-8,15,TRBJ2-7,CASSFRTGNSYEQYF